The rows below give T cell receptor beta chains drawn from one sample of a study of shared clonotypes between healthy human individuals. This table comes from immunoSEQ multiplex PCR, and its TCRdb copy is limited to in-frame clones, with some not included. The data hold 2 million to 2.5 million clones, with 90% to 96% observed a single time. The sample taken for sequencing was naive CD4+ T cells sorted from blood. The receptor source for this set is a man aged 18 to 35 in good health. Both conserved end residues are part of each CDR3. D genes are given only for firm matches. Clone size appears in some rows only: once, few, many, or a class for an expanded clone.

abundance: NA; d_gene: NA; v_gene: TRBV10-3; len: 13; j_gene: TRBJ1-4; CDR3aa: CAISESKGRKLFF; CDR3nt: TGTGCCATCAGTGAGTCAAAGGGTCGAAAACTGTTTTTT
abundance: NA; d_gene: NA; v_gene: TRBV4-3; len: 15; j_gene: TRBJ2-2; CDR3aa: CASSQDGIYTGELFF; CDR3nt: TGCGCCAGCAGCCAAGATGGGATCTACACCGGGGAGCTGTTTTTT
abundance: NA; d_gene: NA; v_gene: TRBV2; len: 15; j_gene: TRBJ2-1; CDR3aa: CASKEAFLSYNEQFF; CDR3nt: TGTGCCAGCAAGGAAGCGTTTCTCTCCTACAATGAGCAGTTCTTC
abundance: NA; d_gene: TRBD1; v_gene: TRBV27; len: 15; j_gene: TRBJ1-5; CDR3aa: CASRRQGPSNQPQHF; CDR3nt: TGTGCCAGCAGACGACAGGGTCCTAGCAATCAGCCCCAGCATTTT
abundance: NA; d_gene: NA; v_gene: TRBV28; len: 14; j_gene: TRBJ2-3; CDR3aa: CASSMAGAPDTQYF; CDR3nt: TGTGCCAGCAGCATGGCGGGGGCGCCAGATACGCAGTATTTT
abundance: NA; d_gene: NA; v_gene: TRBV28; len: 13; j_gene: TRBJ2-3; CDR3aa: CASSPGGPSTQYF; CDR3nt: TGTGCCAGCAGTCCCGGGGGGCCCTCTACGCAGTATTTT
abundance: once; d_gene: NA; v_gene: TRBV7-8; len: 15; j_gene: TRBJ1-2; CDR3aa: CASSPRTQLNYGYTF; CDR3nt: TGTGCCAGCAGCCCGCGGACGCAATTAAACTATGGCTACACCTTC
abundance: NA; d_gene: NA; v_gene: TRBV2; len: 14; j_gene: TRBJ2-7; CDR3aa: CASIRSESSYEQYF; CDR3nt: TGTGCCAGCATTAGGTCCGAGAGCTCCTACGAGCAGTACTTC
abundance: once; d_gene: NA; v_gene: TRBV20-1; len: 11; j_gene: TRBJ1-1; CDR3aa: CSGWGQTEAFF; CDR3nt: TGCAGTGGATGGGGGCAGACTGAAGCTTTCTTT
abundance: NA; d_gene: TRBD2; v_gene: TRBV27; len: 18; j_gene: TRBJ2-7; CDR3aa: CASSPTKLASGGDYEQYF; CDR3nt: TGTGCCAGCAGTCCCACCAAACTCGCTAGCGGGGGGGACTACGAGCAGTACTTC
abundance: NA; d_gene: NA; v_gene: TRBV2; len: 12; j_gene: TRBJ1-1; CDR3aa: CASTKVNTEAFF; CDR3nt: TGTGCCAGCACCAAGGTGAACACTGAAGCTTTCTTT
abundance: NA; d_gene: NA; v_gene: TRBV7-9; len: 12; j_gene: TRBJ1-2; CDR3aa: CASSLAGSGYTF; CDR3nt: TGTGCCAGCAGCTTAGCGGGTTCTGGCTACACCTTC
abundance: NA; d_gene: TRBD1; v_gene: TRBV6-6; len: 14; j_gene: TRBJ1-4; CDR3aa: CASSRGQGGEKLFF; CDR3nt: TGTGCCAGCAGTAGGGGGCAGGGGGGAGAAAAACTGTTTTTT
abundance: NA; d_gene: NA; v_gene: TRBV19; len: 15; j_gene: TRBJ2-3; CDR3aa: CASSLSRTGADTQYF; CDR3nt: TGTGCCAGTAGTCTTAGCCGTACGGGGGCTGATACGCAGTATTTT
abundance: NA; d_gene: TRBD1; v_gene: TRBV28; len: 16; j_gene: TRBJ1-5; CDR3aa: CASSQQTGGRNQPQHF; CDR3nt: TGTGCCAGCAGTCAGCAGACAGGGGGTCGCAATCAGCCCCAGCATTTT
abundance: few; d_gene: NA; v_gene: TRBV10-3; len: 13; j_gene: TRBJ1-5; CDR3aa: CAISDGRAQPQHF; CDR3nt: TGTGCCATCAGTGACGGCAGGGCTCAGCCCCAGCATTTT
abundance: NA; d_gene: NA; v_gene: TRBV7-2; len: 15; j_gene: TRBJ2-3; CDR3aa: CASSSRDPVADTQYF; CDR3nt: TGTGCCAGCAGCTCCCGGGACCCAGTGGCAGATACGCAGTATTTT
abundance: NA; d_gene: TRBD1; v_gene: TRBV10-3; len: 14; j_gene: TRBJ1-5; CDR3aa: CATGTGTSNQPQHF; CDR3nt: TGTGCCACCGGGACAGGGACAAGCAATCAGCCCCAGCATTTT
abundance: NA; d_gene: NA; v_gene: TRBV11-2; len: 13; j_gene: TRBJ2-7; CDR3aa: CASSLVWGYEQYF; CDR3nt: TGTGCCAGCAGCTTAGTTTGGGGATACGAGCAGTACTTC
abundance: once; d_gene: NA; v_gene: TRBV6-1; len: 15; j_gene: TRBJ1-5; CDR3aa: CASSDDSLGGQPQHF; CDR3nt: TGTGCCAGCAGTGACGACAGTTTAGGAGGCCAGCCCCAGCATTTT
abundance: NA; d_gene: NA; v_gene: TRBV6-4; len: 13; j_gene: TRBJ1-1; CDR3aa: CASSVEGNTEAFF; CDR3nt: TGTGCCAGCAGTGTGGAAGGGAACACTGAAGCTTTCTTT
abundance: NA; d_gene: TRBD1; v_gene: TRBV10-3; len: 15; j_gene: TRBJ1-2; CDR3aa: CAISAIGQGAYGYTF; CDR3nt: TGTGCCATCAGTGCAATCGGACAGGGGGCTTATGGCTACACCTTC
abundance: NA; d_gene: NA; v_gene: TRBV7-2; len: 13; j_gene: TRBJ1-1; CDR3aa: CASSLVGGVEAFF; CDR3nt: TGTGCCAGCAGCTTAGTGGGAGGGGTTGAAGCTTTCTTT